This is a list of T cell receptor beta chains from one sample in a study of T cell responses to AZD1222 COVID-19 vaccine. Data came from immunoSEQ multiplex PCR; TCRdb stores just in-frame clones and leaves some out. The sample includes about 110,000 clones, around 87% of them seen just once. The sequenced sample was peripheral blood, obtained on day 0 of AZD1222 vaccination. These receptors were collected from an adult in good health. Both conserved end residues are part of each CDR3. D genes are given only for firm matches. Part of the rows lack a size; the others show once, few, many or a class for expanded clones.

v_gene	d_gene	abundance	j_gene	CDR3nt	CDR3aa
TRBV27	-	-	TRBJ1-2	TGTGCCAGCAGTCCCGGAGACGGGGCGCGAGGCTACACCTTC	CASSPGDGARGYTF
TRBV15	-	-	TRBJ2-3	TGTGCCACCAGAACAGGGAGCACAGATACGCAGTATTTT	CATRTGSTDTQYF
TRBV7-3	TRBD1	-	TRBJ2-5	TGTGCCAGCAGCCCAGGGACAGGGGGCACGGCCCAGTACTTC	CASSPGTGGTAQYF
TRBV7-2	-	-	TRBJ1-6	TGTGCCAGCAGCTTACGAGGAGAAGGTTCACCCCTCCACTTT	CASSLRGEGSPLHF
TRBV19	-	-	TRBJ1-5	TGTGCCAGTAGGGGCAGCGGCGTCATTAGCAATCAGCCCCAGCATTTT	CASRGSGVISNQPQHF
TRBV6-4	TRBD2	medium-sized	TRBJ2-1	TGTGCCAGCAGTCCCTGGACTAGCGGGGGGGCTGATGAGCAGTTCTTC	CASSPWTSGGADEQFF
TRBV15	-	-	TRBJ2-7	TGTGCCACCAGCCCGAACCTCTACGAGCAGTACTTC	CATSPNLYEQYF
TRBV2	-	once	TRBJ2-7	TGTGCCAGCAGTAGGAGCACGGCGGCTACGGAGCAGTACTTC	CASSRSTAATEQYF
TRBV7-6	TRBD2	-	TRBJ2-1	TGTGCCAGCAGCTTAATTCTTTCGGGGCTAGCGGGAGCCAATGAGCAGTTCTTC	CASSLILSGLAGANEQFF
TRBV27	TRBD2	-	TRBJ2-2	TGTGCCAGCAGCCCTTGGAGGACTAGCGGGGTCGGGGAGCTGTTTTTT	CASSPWRTSGVGELFF
TRBV15	-	-	TRBJ1-1	TGTGCCACCAGCAGAGACCGGGGGGGGAACACTGAAGCTTTCTTT	CATSRDRGGNTEAFF
TRBV11-2	TRBD2	-	TRBJ2-3	TGTGCCAGCAGCGCTCGACTAGCGGGGGGGCAGGGGACGCAGTATTTT	CASSARLAGGQGTQYF
TRBV12-3/TRBV12-4	TRBD1	-	TRBJ1-4	TGTGCCAGCAGTTTGGGGACAGGGACTTTACTGTTTTTT	CASSLGTGTLLFF
TRBV29-1	-	-	TRBJ2-3	TGCAGCGTTCAGGGGACCACAGATACGCAGTATTTT	CSVQGTTDTQYF
TRBV25-1	-	-	TRBJ1-5	TGTGCCAGCAGTGACGACTATAGCAATCAGCCCCAGCATTTT	CASSDDYSNQPQHF
TRBV18	TRBD2	-	TRBJ2-1	TGTGCCAGCTCACCACTCGGAGCGGGGGGCCCCAATGAGCAGTTCTTC	CASSPLGAGGPNEQFF
TRBV19	-	-	TRBJ2-7	TGTGCCAGTAGTAAGAGCTCCTACGAGCAGTACTTC	CASSKSSYEQYF
TRBV4-3	TRBD1	-	TRBJ1-2	TGCGCCAGCAGCCAAGAAGTTTGGACAGGCCCACGGGGCTACACCTTC	CASSQEVWTGPRGYTF
TRBV7-9	-	few	TRBJ1-1	TGTGCCAGCAGCTTAGTGTTGAACACTGAAGCTTTCTTT	CASSLVLNTEAFF
TRBV11-2	-	-	TRBJ1-3	TGTGCCAGCAGCCTTTCGGAAGTCTCTGGAAACACCATATATTTT	CASSLSEVSGNTIYF
TRBV19	-	-	TRBJ2-5	TGTGCCAGTAGTATTGGACGGAAATGGTGGGAGACCCAGTACTTC	CASSIGRKWWETQYF
TRBV12-5	TRBD1	-	TRBJ1-4	TGTGCTAGTGGGGCCGGGACAGGGGATGAAAAACTGTTTTTT	CASGAGTGDEKLFF
TRBV6-5	TRBD1	-	TRBJ1-1	TGTGCCAGCAGCCAGACAGGGTTGAGCACTGAAGCTTTCTTT	CASSQTGLSTEAFF
TRBV30	TRBD1	-	TRBJ1-4	TGTGCCTGGGGAAAAGGCGGGACAGGTCGTGGAGGGGATGAAAAACTGTTTTTT	CAWGKGGTGRGGDEKLFF
TRBV6-1	-	few	TRBJ2-7	TGTGCCAGCAGTGAAGCGTCTATCCACGAGCAGTACTTC	CASSEASIHEQYF
TRBV6-5	-	-	TRBJ2-3	TGTGCCAGCAGTCCCAGGGGCCCCAGCACAGATACGCAGTATTTT	CASSPRGPSTDTQYF
TRBV6-5	TRBD1	-	TRBJ1-2	TGTGCCAGCAGCGTCACAGGGGGGGTTAATGGCTACACCTTC	CASSVTGGVNGYTF
TRBV12-5	TRBD1	-	TRBJ1-6	TGTGCTAGTGGTTTGGTAGGGCAGGGGGTCCTCAGAACGTATTCACCCCTCCACTTT	CASGLVGQGVLRTYSPLHF
TRBV11-2	-	-	TRBJ1-6	TGTGCCAGCAGTTCGCCCGTGTTAAATTCACCCCTCCACTTT	CASSSPVLNSPLHF
TRBV6-5	TRBD1	once	TRBJ1-5	TGTGCCAGCACCGAAGGACAGGTGCTGAATCAGCCCCAGCATTTT	CASTEGQVLNQPQHF
TRBV9	-	-	TRBJ2-3	TGTGCCAGCAGCGCCGGCTGGGGGGCTGGAAATACGCAGTATTTT	CASSAGWGAGNTQYF
TRBV11-3	TRBD2	-	TRBJ2-1	TGTGCCAGCAGCTCCAGCGGGAGGGGATACAATGAGCAGTTCTTC	CASSSSGRGYNEQFF
TRBV5-1	TRBD2	-	TRBJ2-3	TGCGCCAGCAGCGTCGGACTAGCGGGACCTTTAGTTGATACGCAGTATTTT	CASSVGLAGPLVDTQYF
TRBV5-4	-	-	TRBJ1-5	TGTGCCAGCGGGGTGGGAGGGAACCGCAATCAGCCCCAGCATTTT	CASGVGGNRNQPQHF
TRBV6-6	-	-	TRBJ2-2	TGTGCCAGCAGTAGATCCACTCGGACCGGGGAGCTGTTTTTT	CASSRSTRTGELFF
TRBV6-2/TRBV6-3	-	-	TRBJ1-5	TGTGCCAGCAGTTTCCCTCAGCCCCAGCATTTT	CASSFPQPQHF
TRBV9	TRBD2	few	TRBJ2-3	TGTGCCAGCAGCCCACAAGCGGGAGGACGCACAGATACGCAGTATTTT	CASSPQAGGRTDTQYF
TRBV5-1	-	few	TRBJ1-1	TGCGCCAGCAAAGGCACCACGAACACTGAAGCTTTCTTT	CASKGTTNTEAFF
TRBV7-4	-	-	TRBJ2-7	TGTGCCAGCAGCTTAGAATTACTGTGGGGCACAAACTACGAGCAGTACTTC	CASSLELLWGTNYEQYF
TRBV30	-	-	TRBJ1-5	TGTGCCTGGGCGGATAGGACAGTTCATCAGCCCCAGCATTTT	CAWADRTVHQPQHF
TRBV4-3	TRBD1	-	TRBJ1-2	TGCGCCAGCAGCCAAGATGGGGACAGGAAGGATGGCTACACCTTC	CASSQDGDRKDGYTF
TRBV7-6	TRBD2	-	TRBJ2-5	TGTGCCAGCTACTCAGACCCTGGACTAGCGGGACCCTTTATACAAGAGACCCAGTACTTC	CASYSDPGLAGPFIQETQYF
TRBV11-2	TRBD2	-	TRBJ2-1	TGTGCCAGCAGCAGGACTAGCGGGGGGAGCTCCTACAATGAGCAGTTCTTC	CASSRTSGGSSYNEQFF
TRBV25-1	-	-	TRBJ1-2	TGTGCCAGCAGTGATCGCGTGGACAACCTCCCCCCCATCTATGGCTACACCTTC	CASSDRVDNLPPIYGYTF
TRBV6-5	-	once	TRBJ1-2	TGTGCCAGCAGTTACTCCGCAGGCTCGAACTATGGCTACACCTTC	CASSYSAGSNYGYTF
TRBV4-3	-	once	TRBJ1-6	TGCGCCAGCAGCCAAGGTATTTCGGGCAATTCACCCCTCCACTTT	CASSQGISGNSPLHF
TRBV5-5	TRBD2	-	TRBJ2-7	TGTGCCAGCAGCTTGGGGGCGGGACTAGCCTCCTACGAGCAGTACTTC	CASSLGAGLASYEQYF
TRBV30	TRBD1	-	TRBJ1-2	TGTGCCTGGAGCGCGACAGGGGGCGATGGCTACACCTTC	CAWSATGGDGYTF
TRBV6-5	TRBD1	few	TRBJ1-5	TGTGCCAGCAGTTGGACAGGGGGCGAGCAGCCCCAGCATTTT	CASSWTGGEQPQHF
TRBV18	TRBD1	-	TRBJ1-1	TGTGCCAGCTCACCAATCAGGGGGGCGGGGGACACTGAAGCTTTCTTT	CASSPIRGAGDTEAFF
TRBV24-1	-	medium-sized	TRBJ2-7	TGTGCCACCAGTGACTCCGGGACGGTCGCCTACGAGCAGTACTTC	CATSDSGTVAYEQYF
TRBV5-6	-	-	TRBJ1-2	TGTGCCAGCAGCCGACCAGTCCCAGTAGAGCTCAGCTATGGCTACACCTTC	CASSRPVPVELSYGYTF
TRBV2	-	-	TRBJ2-3	TGTGCCAGCGATCTGAACAGCCAAACAGATACGCAGTATTTT	CASDLNSQTDTQYF
TRBV4-3	-	-	TRBJ1-5	TGCGCCAGCAGTGATCAGGGGACTCAGCCCCAGCATTTT	CASSDQGTQPQHF
TRBV9	-	-	TRBJ2-5	TGTGCCAGCAGCCCCCGCGGGGTTCAAGAGACCCAGTACTTC	CASSPRGVQETQYF